A single sample is the source of the 4 T cell receptor beta chains below, sequenced in a study of blood T cells in healthy people across ages. It was with a sample-barcoded 5' primer and a J-beta primer mix that a second PCR of about 6 to 12 cycles was run. In TCRdb, the 5' RACE reads were re-called with MiXCR into one record per CDR3 protein. The data hold more than 500,000 distinct CDR3 sequences, with 25% to 30% observed a single time. Sequenced sample: blood. These receptors all stem from a woman aged 65 to 85 in good health.

This clonotype has just a few counts. The chain uses TRBV7-2 and TRBJ2-1; D is ambiguous. CDR1 and CDR2 from the germline V gene are SGHTA and FQGNSA. V was shortened by 4 bases and J by 0 bases, with 16 bases between the two germline ends. The CDR3 sequence is 17 residues long. CDR3 nucleotide sequence: TGTGCCAGCAGCTCTATGCTAAGGTTTCGCTCCTACAATGAGCAGTTCTTC. Translated: CASSSMLRFRSYNEQFF.

This clonotype was seen ten or more times. The gene calls are TRBV12-5 and TRBJ2-6, with D uncertain. The V gene lost 7 bases and the J gene lost 1 base, with 11 bases spanning the gap. Germline V lookup: CDR1 LGHNT, CDR2 FRNRAP. This CDR3 region has 15 residues. Here the CDR3 reads CASAPVLSGANVLTF. DNA for the CDR3: TGTGCTAGTGCCCCAGTTCTTTCTGGGGCCAACGTCCTGACTTTC. The whole variable domain, filled in from reference TRBV12-5 and TRBJ2-6, reads DARVTQTPRHKVTEMGQEVTMRCQPILGHNTVFWYRQTMMQGLELLAYFRNRAPLDDSGMPKDRFSAEMPDATLATLKIQPSEPRDSAVYFCASAPVLSGANVLTFGAGSRLTVL.

The chain has TRBV4-1 and TRBJ2-5; D might be TRBD2 (7 bases). Deletions cut 0 bases from V and 5 bases from J, with 25 bases between. This CDR3 contains 19 residues. Germline V gene lookup returns CDR1 MGHRA and CDR2 YSYEKL. The CDR3 bases are TGCGCCAGCAGCCAAGATCAGGAAGTGGGCGGGGGCCTCAGGGAGACCCAGTACTTC. It encodes CASSQDQEVGGGLRETQYF.

As to this clonotype: One junction end disagrees with the germline gene, perhaps due to a read error. The rearrangement joins TRBV12-5 to TRBJ1-5; 7 bases map to TRBD1. The CDR3 is made up of 20 amino acids. Germline CDR1 LGHNT, CDR2 FRNRAP. The CDR3 DNA reads TGTGCTAGCGGTTTGGTACATCGTTCGGGGCGGGACAGAAGCAATCAGCCCCAGCATTTT. It codes for CASGLVHRSGRDRSNQPQHF.